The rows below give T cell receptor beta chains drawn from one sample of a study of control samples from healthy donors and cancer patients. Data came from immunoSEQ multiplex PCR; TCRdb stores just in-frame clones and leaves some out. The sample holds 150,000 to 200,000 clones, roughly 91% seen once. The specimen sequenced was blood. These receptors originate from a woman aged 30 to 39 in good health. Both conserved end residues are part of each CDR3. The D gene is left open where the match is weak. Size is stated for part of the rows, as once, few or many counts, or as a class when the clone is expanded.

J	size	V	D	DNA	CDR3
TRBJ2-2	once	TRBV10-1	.	TGCGCCAGCAGTGACAGGGACTCCGGGGAGCTGTTTTTT	CASSDRDSGELFF
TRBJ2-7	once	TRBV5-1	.	TGCGCCAGCAGCCGCGACAGATCCTACGAGCAGTACTTC	CASSRDRSYEQYF
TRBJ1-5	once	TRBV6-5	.	TGTGCCAGCAGTTACTCGATGGTTAGCAATCAGCCCCAGCATTTT	CASSYSMVSNQPQHF
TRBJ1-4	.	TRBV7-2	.	TGTGCCAGCAGCTTAGGGGCGGCCTCGGGGGAAAAACTGTTTTTT	CASSLGAASGEKLFF
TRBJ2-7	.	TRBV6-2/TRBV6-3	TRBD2	TGTGCCAGCAGCCGGACTAGCGGGAGTTACGAGCAGTACTTC	CASSRTSGSYEQYF
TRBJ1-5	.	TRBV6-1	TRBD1	TGTGCCAGCAGTGAAGGGGCAGGGGGACAGCCCCAGCATTTT	CASSEGAGGQPQHF
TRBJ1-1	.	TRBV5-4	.	TGTGCCAGCAGCAGACAGAACACTGAAGCTTTCTTT	CASSRQNTEAFF
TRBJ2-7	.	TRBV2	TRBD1	TGTGCCAGCAGTGAAGCGCCGGGACAGGGGGCCTACGAGCAGTACTTC	CASSEAPGQGAYEQYF
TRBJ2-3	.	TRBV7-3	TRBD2	TGTGCCAGCAGCCCCTCAAGCGGACTAGCGGGAGGCACAGATACGCAGTATTTT	CASSPSSGLAGGTDTQYF
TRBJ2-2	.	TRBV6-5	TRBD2	TGTGCCAGCAAGAGGTTAGCGGGAGCCACCGGGGAGCTGTTTTTT	CASKRLAGATGELFF
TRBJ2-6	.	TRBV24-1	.	TGTGCCACCAGTGATCCTTGGGGGGGCCCTGGGGCCAACGTCCTGACTTTC	CATSDPWGGPGANVLTF
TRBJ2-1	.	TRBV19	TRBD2	TGTGCCAGTAGTATACGGACTAGCGGGAGTTTCCATGAGCAGTTCTTC	CASSIRTSGSFHEQFF
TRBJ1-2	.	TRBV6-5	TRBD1	TGTGCCAGCAGGGCCGGGACAGCCGTCTATGGCTACACCTTC	CASRAGTAVYGYTF
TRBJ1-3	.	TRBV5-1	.	TGCGCCAGCAGCTTACCGGGACAAGGAAACACCATATATTTT	CASSLPGQGNTIYF
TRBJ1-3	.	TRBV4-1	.	TGCGCCAGCAGCCAAGAATACGGGACGGCCTCTGGAAACACCATATATTTT	CASSQEYGTASGNTIYF
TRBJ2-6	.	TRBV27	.	TGTGCCAGCAGTTTGGGACGAAGCTCTGGGGCCAACGTCCTGACTTTC	CASSLGRSSGANVLTF
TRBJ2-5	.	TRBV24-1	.	TGTGCCACCAGTGATTTTGCACAAAGACAAGAGACCCAGTACTTC	CATSDFAQRQETQYF
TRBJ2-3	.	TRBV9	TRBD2	TGTGCCAGCAGCCCTAGCGGGGGAACAGATACGCAGTATTTT	CASSPSGGTDTQYF
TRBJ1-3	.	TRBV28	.	TGTGCCAGCAGTTTATCAGGGGTAGGAAACACCATATATTTT	CASSLSGVGNTIYF
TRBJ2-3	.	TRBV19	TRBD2	TGTGCCAGTAGCGGGGGGACGGCTAGCACAGATACGCAGTATTTT	CASSGGTASTDTQYF
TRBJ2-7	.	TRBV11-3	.	TGTGCCAGCAGCTTAGCAGGGGCATCCTACGAGCAGTACTTC	CASSLAGASYEQYF
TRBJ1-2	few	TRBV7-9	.	TGTGCCAGCAGCCCCACTCCGGGGGATGGCTACACCTTC	CASSPTPGDGYTF
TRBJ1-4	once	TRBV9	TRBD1	TGTGCCAGCAGCCGGGACAGTTTAAATGAAAAACTGTTTTTT	CASSRDSLNEKLFF
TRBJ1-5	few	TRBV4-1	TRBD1	TGCGCCAGCAGCCAAGGGACAGGGGGTAATCAGCCCCAGCATTTT	CASSQGTGGNQPQHF
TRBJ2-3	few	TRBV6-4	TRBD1	TGTGCCAGCAGTGACTCGACAGGGGCAGATACGCAGTATTTT	CASSDSTGADTQYF
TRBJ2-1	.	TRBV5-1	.	TGCGCCAGCAGCTTGGTTGTAGACAATGAGCAGTTCTTC	CASSLVVDNEQFF
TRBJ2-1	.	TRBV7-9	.	TGTGCCAGCAGCTTGGAGGGACGGGAGCAGTTCTTC	CASSLEGREQFF
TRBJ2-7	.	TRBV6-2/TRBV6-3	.	TGTGCCAGCAGTTATCAGGGTGAGCAGTACTTC	CASSYQGEQYF
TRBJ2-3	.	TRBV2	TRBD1	TGTGCCAGCAGAGTCACAGGGGGTAGGACAGATACGCAGTATTTT	CASRVTGGRTDTQYF
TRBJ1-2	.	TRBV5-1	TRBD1	TGCGCCAGCAGTACAGGGGAACTGGCCTATGGCTACACCTTC	CASSTGELAYGYTF
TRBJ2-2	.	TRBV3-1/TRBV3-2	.	TGTGCCAGCAGCCAACAGGGTCAGACCGGGGAGCTGTTTTTT	CASSQQGQTGELFF
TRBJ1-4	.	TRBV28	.	TGTGCCAGCAGTTTCGGGGGCGCGTCTAATGAAAAACTGTTTTTT	CASSFGGASNEKLFF
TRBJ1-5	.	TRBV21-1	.	TGTGCCAGCAGCAACCTGACAGATAGCAATCAGCCCCAGCATTTT	CASSNLTDSNQPQHF
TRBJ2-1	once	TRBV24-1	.	TGTGCCACCAGTGATAACCGGGACGGCTACAATGAGCAGTTCTTC	CATSDNRDGYNEQFF
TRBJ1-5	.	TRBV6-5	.	TGTGCCAGCAGTTACTCAGGCAGGGACAATCAGCCCCAGCATTTT	CASSYSGRDNQPQHF
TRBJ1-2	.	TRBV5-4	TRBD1	TGTGCCAGCAGCCCGGAAAACAGGGGGAACTATGGCTACACCTTC	CASSPENRGNYGYTF
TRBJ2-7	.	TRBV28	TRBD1	TGTGCCAGCAGTTTCAGACAGGGTGGGGCCGAGCAGTACTTC	CASSFRQGGAEQYF
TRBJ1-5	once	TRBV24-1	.	TGTGCCACCAGTTCAGACGGGAGGCAGCCCCAGCATTTT	CATSSDGRQPQHF
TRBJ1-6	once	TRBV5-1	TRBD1	TGCGCCAGCAGCTTGGTGATAGGACAGGGGGCAAATTCACCCCTCCACTTT	CASSLVIGQGANSPLHF
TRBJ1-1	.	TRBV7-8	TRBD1	TGTGCCAGCAGCTTAGGAGGGCACAGGGGCCTGAACACTGAAGCTTTCTTT	CASSLGGHRGLNTEAFF
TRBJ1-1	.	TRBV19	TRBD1	TGTGCCAGTAGTATGGATGCAGGGGGCCTGAACACTGAAGCTTTCTTT	CASSMDAGGLNTEAFF
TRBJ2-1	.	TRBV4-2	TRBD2	TGTGCCAGCAGCCAAGAAAGTGTACTAGCGGGAGGGTACAATGAGCAGTTCTTC	CASSQESVLAGGYNEQFF
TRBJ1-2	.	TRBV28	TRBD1	TGTGCCAGCAGTTTAAGGGCAGGGGGCGATAACTATGGCTACACCTTC	CASSLRAGGDNYGYTF
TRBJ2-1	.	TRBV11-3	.	TGTGCCAGCAGTTTTATCAATGAGCAGTTCTTC	CASSFINEQFF
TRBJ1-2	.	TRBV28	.	TGTGCCAGCAGTCCGGGGGGTCGGGGCTACACCTTC	CASSPGGRGYTF
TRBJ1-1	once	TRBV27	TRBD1	TGTGCCAGCAGTTCAGGGGGCTACACTGAAGCTTTCTTT	CASSSGGYTEAFF
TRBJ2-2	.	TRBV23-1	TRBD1	TGCGCCAGCAGTCAGGGACAGGGAACCGGGGAGCTGTTTTTT	CASSQGQGTGELFF
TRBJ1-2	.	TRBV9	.	TGTGCCAGCAGCACCCAGACAGGTTCTAACTATGGCTACACCTTC	CASSTQTGSNYGYTF
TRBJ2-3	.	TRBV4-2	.	TGTGCCAGCAGCCAAGTTTCAGATACGCAGTATTTT	CASSQVSDTQYF
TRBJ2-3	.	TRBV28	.	TGTGCCAGCAGCTCGACTAAATATACGCAGTATTTT	CASSSTKYTQYF
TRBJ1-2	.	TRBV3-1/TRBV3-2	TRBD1	TGTGCCAGCAGGCAAGGGGGCGGCTACACCTTC	CASRQGGGYTF
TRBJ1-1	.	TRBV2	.	TGTGCCAGCAGTCAGGGACACTTACACACTGAAGCTTTCTTT	CASSQGHLHTEAFF